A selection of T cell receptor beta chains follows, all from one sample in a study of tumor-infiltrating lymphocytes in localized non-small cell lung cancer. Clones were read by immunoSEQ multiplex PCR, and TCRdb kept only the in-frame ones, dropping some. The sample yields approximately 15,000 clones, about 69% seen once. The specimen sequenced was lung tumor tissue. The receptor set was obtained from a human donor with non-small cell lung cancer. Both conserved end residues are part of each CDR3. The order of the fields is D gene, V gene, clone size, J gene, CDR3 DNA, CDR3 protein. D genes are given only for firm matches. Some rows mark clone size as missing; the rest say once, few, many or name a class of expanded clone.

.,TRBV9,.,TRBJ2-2,TGTGCCAGCAGCGTAGAGGGGACTGCCAGGGGGGAGCTGTTTTTT,CASSVEGTARGELFF
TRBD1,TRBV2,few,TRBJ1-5,TGTGCCAGCAGTCAAGACAGGGAAAGAAGTCAGCCCCAGCATTTT,CASSQDRERSQPQHF
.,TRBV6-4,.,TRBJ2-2,TGTGCCAGCAGTGAGGGGACAACCACCACCGGGGAGCTGTTTTTT,CASSEGTTTTGELFF
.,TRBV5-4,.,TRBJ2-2,TGTGCCAGCAGCTTGATGAACACCGGGGAGCTGTTTTTT,CASSLMNTGELFF
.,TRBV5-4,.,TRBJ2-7,TGTGCCAGCAGCCTGGGGATTACCCTTTCGAACGAGCAGTACTTC,CASSLGITLSNEQYF
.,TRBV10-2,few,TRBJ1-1,TGCGCCAGCAGGGAGGGGATGAACACTGAAGCTTTCTTT,CASREGMNTEAFF
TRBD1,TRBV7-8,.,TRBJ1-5,TGTGCCAGCAGCTTCGGGACAGCCAATCAGCCCCAGCATTTT,CASSFGTANQPQHF
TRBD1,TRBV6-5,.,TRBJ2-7,TGTGCCAGCAGTACTCGGACAGGAAGGGCCTACGAGCAGTACTTC,CASSTRTGRAYEQYF
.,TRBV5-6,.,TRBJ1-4,TGTGCCAGCAGCCGTCCGGGACGGACTAATGAAAAACTGTTTTTT,CASSRPGRTNEKLFF
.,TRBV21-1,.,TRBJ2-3,TGTGCCAAGGTGTGCCAGGGTGGCACAGATACGCAGTATTTT,CAKVCQGGTDTQYF
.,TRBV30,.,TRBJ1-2,TGTGCCTGGAGTGGGTCAGCCAAAATCTATGGCTACACCTTC,CAWSGSAKIYGYTF
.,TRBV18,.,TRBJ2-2,TGTGCCAGCTCACCACCGGCTGGATACGGGGAGCTGTTTTTT,CASSPPAGYGELFF
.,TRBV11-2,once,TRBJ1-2,TGTGCCAGCAGCGGCGGGGGGGACGGAGTCTATGGCTACACCTTC,CASSGGGDGVYGYTF
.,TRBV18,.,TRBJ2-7,TGTGCCAGCTCACATTCCGACAGGAACTACGAGCAGTACTTC,CASSHSDRNYEQYF
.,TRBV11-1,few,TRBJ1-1,TGTGCCAGCGGAACAACAGAAAACACTGAAGCTTTCTTT,CASGTTENTEAFF
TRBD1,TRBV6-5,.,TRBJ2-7,TGTGCCAGCAGGTATAAGGGGACAGGGTCCTACGAGCAGTACTTC,CASRYKGTGSYEQYF
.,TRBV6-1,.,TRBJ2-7,TGTGCCAGCAGTGAATCGGGACGTCCGGGCTACGAGCAGTACTTC,CASSESGRPGYEQYF
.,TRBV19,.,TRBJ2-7,TGTGCCAGTAGTGCCGAGGGTGGGAGCCCTGTTACCTACGAGCAGTACTTC,CASSAEGGSPVTYEQYF
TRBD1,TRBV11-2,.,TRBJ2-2,TGTGCCAGCAGCCTCTCGGACAGGGCGTGGACCGGGGAGCTGTTTTTT,CASSLSDRAWTGELFF
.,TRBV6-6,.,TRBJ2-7,TGTGCCAGCAGACCCGTCTCGGGCAGGGGCACCTACGAGCAGTACTTC,CASRPVSGRGTYEQYF
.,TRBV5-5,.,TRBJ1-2,TGTGCCAGCAGCTTTTTCAGGAGTACTAACTATGGCTACACCTTC,CASSFFRSTNYGYTF